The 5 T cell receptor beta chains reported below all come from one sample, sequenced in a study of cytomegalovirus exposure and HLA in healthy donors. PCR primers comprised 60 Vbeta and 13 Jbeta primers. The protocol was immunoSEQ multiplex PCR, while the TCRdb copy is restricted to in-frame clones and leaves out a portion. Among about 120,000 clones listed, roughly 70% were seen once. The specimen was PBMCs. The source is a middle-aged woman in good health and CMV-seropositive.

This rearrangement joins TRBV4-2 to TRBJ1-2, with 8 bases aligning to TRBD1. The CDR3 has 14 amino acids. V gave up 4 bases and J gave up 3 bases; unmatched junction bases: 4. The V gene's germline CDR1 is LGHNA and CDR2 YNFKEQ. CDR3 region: CASSLDRGDYGYTF. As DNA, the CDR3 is TGTGCCAGCAGCCTCGACAGGGGTGACTATGGCTACACCTTC.

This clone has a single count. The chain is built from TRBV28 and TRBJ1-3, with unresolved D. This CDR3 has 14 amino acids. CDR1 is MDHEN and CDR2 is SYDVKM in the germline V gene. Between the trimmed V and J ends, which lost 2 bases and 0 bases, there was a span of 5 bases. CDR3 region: CASSLGSSGNTIYF. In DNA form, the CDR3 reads TGTGCCAGCAGTTTAGGCAGCTCTGGAAACACCATATATTTT.

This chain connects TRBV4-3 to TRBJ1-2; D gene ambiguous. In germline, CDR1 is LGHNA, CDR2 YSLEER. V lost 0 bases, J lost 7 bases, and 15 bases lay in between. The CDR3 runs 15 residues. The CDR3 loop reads CASSQDSSGSSGYTF. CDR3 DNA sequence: TGCGCCAGCAGCCAAGACTCATCCGGGTCGAGTGGCTACACCTTC.

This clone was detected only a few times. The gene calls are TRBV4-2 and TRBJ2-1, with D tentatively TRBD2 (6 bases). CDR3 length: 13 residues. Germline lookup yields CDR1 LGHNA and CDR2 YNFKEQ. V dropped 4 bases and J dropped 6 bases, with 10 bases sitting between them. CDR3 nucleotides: TGTGCCAGCAGCCTTGGGGACTTCAATGAGCAGTTCTTC. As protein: CASSLGDFNEQFF.

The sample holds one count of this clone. CDR3 sequence (DNA): TGTGCCAGCAGCCCGTTTGAGGCGGGCTATGGCTACACCTTC. It translates to CASSPFEAGYGYTF. This chain joins TRBV28 and TRBJ1-2; D gene ambiguous. The V end was cut by 6 bases, the J end by 4 bases, with 15 bases between. Looked up from germline, CDR1 is MDHEN and CDR2 is SYDVKM. The CDR3 has 14 amino acids.